This passage covers 32 T cell receptor beta chains from one sample sequenced in a study of T-cell reconstitution after alpha-beta-depleted transplantation in children. Unique molecular identifiers were incorporated into the prepared TCRbeta library. TCRdb passed the PCR reads through MiXCR, listing each CDR3 protein once. The profile shows some 120,000 distinct CDR3 sequences, 20% to 25% of them singletons. The material sequenced was PBMCs, mostly from graft donor cells, taken 180 days after TCRalphabeta/CD19-depleted stem cell transplant. Source of these receptors: a male patient aged 2-9 years who had a stem cell transplant for chronic granulomatous disease, so the T cells may come from the graft donor.

This chain links TRBV5-1 with TRBJ2-5; 7 bases fit TRBD2. The CDR3 has 14 residues. CDR1 is SGHRS, CDR2 YFSETQ, per germline. V lost 6 bases to trimming and J lost 4 bases; unmatched junction nucleotides: 9. Here the CDR3 reads CASMSSGVGETQYF. The CDR3 bases are TGCGCCAGCATGTCGAGCGGGGTCGGAGAGACCCAGTACTTC. The variable domain in full, with the rest retrieved from reference TRBV5-1 and TRBJ2-5, is KAGVTQTPRYLIKTRGQQVTLSCSPISGHRSVSWYQQTPGQGLQFLFEYFSETQRNKGNFPGRFSGRQFSNSRSEMNVSTLELGDSALYLCASMSSGVGETQYFGPGTRLLVL.

V gene TRBV10-3 combines with J gene TRBJ2-7; D uncertain. The germline gives CDR1 ENHRY, CDR2 SYGVKD. Trimming left V 10 bases short and J 3 bases short, with 10 bases between. The CDR3 totals 11 residues. CDR3 amino acids: CATTEFYEQYF. CDR3 nucleotides: TGTGCCACCACAGAATTCTACGAGCAGTACTTC.

A note on this clonotype: Just one base apart from a much larger clone, this may be a read error. This sequence joins TRBV29-1 and TRBJ2-1; 12 bases align to TRBD2. Germline V lookup: CDR1 SQVTM, CDR2 ANQGSEA. CDR3 length equals 15 residues. V shed 5 bases, J shed 2 bases, and the junction held 4 bases outside the gene matches. The CDR3 DNA reads as TGCAGCGTTAGGCTAGCGGGAGGGGCCTACAATGAGCAGTTCTTC. As protein: CSVRLAGGAYNEQFF.

The CDR3 region has the DNA TGCAGTGCTAGCTCAGGACTAGCGGGAGTCTCCGGGGAGCTGTTTTTT. Amino acids: CSASSGLAGVSGELFF. The chain has TRBV20-1 and TRBJ2-2; 13 bases agree with TRBD2. The CDR3 consists of 16 residues. CDR1 and CDR2 (germline): DFQATT, SNEGSKA (reference sequence). Trimming at V came to 3 bases and at J to 6 bases, leaving 7 bases not matched to a gene.

The rearrangement uses TRBV29-1 and TRBJ1-3, with unresolved D. V lost 4 bases to trimming and J lost 0 bases, with 13 bases between them. There are 15 residues in the CDR3. From germline, CDR1 is SQVTM and CDR2 ANQGSEA. CDR3 region: CSVGAGPSSGNTIYF. CDR3 nucleotides: TGCAGCGTTGGCGCTGGACCCAGCTCTGGAAACACCATATATTTT.

This clonotype showed up many times. The chain joins TRBV27 to TRBJ2-7; TRBD1 matches at 8 bases. Germline lookup yields CDR1 MNHEY and CDR2 SMNVEV (reference sequence). The CDR3 runs to 13 residues. J was trimmed by 6 bases and V by 8 bases; bases with no gene match: 9. Here the CDR3 reads CASGWTGKGEQYF. As DNA, the CDR3 is TGTGCCAGCGGATGGACAGGGAAGGGCGAGCAGTACTTC.

This clonotype was detected ten times or more. J is TRBJ2-1 and V is TRBV5-1; maybe TRBD1 (6 bases). The V gene lost 0 bases and the J gene lost 6 bases, with 19 bases spanning the gap. This CDR3 is 17 amino acids long. CDR1 and CDR2 (germline): SGHRS, YFSETQ. The CDR3 here is CASSLAQFYVGGNEQFF. The CDR3 bases are TGCGCCAGCAGCTTGGCCCAATTTTACGTAGGGGGCAATGAGCAGTTCTTC.

This clonotype was detected ten times or more. The chain couples TRBV7-3 to TRBJ2-3; no clear D. Trimming removed 2 bases from V and 4 bases from J, with 10 bases in between. This CDR3 spans 14 amino acids. Germline V CDR1 and CDR2: SGHTA, FQGTGA. The CDR3 here is CASSLGAPPDTQYF. In DNA, the CDR3 is TGTGCCAGCAGCTTAGGAGCACCACCAGATACGCAGTATTTT.

The chain uses TRBV12-3 or TRBV12-4 and TRBJ1-1, with TRBD1 as a possible D gene (6 bases). With 6 bases removed from V and 4 bases from J, the gap between germline ends came to 12 bases. The CDR3 has 13 residues. CDR3 in amino acids: CASRQQGITEAFF. The CDR3 DNA follows: TGTGCCAGCAGGCAACAGGGAATCACTGAAGCTTTCTTT.

Written as DNA, the CDR3 is TGTGCCACCAGCAGAGAAAGTCTGGGGAGCAATGAGCAGTTCTTC. Its protein is CATSRESLGSNEQFF. This chain links TRBV15 with TRBJ2-1; possible D gene TRBD2, 5 bases. CDR1 and CDR2 (germline): LNHNV, YYDKDF (reference sequence). The CDR3 spans 15 residues. V was pared by 0 bases and J by 6 bases, with 12 bases between.

This rearrangement joins TRBV4-3 to TRBJ2-7, with D perhaps given as TRBD1 or TRBD2 (5 bases each). The CDR3 sequence is 14 residues long. V lost 4 bases and J 2 bases, leaving 12 bases between the germline ends. CDR1 and CDR2 (germline): LGHNA, YSLEER. CDR3 amino acids: CASSRHQGPYEQYF. The CDR3 DNA follows: TGCGCCAGCAGCCGACATCAGGGACCCTACGAGCAGTACTTC.

This clonotype was observed at least ten times. The chain employs TRBV7-9 and TRBJ2-7; D unclear. Trimming pared 3 bases from V and 2 bases from J, leaving 11 bases between. CDR1 is SEHNR and CDR2 is FQNEAQ in the germline V gene (reference sequence). This CDR3 is 14 amino acids long. This chain's CDR3 is CASSFIAPPYEQYF. DNA for the CDR3: TGTGCCAGCAGCTTTATCGCACCTCCCTACGAGCAGTACTTC.

This chain links TRBV12-3 or TRBV12-4 with TRBJ1-5, with a possible D match to TRBD1 (6 bases). There are 15 residues in the CDR3. Between the trimmed V and J ends, which lost 2 bases and 4 bases, there was a span of 12 bases. CDR3 coding DNA: TGTGCCAGCAGTTTATTGGGGGCGCGTAATCAGCCCCAGCATTTT. Its protein is CASSLLGARNQPQHF.

J is TRBJ2-5 and V is TRBV11-1; D ambiguous. Germline CDR1 SGHAT, CDR2 FQDESV (reference sequence). This CDR3 has 13 residues. Trimming removed 5 bases at V and 2 bases at J, with 9 bases between. The CDR3 reads CASSPRGQETQYF. The CDR3 coding sequence is TGTGCCAGCAGCCCACGAGGTCAAGAGACCCAGTACTTC.

This clonotype was recorded many times. This chain links TRBV20-1 with TRBJ2-7; D is undetermined. V was cut by 5 bases and J by 0 bases, with 14 bases left in between. The CDR3 contains 14 residues. The germline gives CDR1 DFQATT, CDR2 SNEGSKA (reference sequence). Written as DNA, the CDR3 is TGCAGTGCTTCAAGTCCGTTCAGCTCCTACGAGCAGTACTTC. Translating it yields CSASSPFSSYEQYF.

This clonotype was counted ten times or more. The rearrangement uses TRBV20-1 and TRBJ1-3, with D perhaps TRBD1 (5 bases). Germline lookup yields CDR1 DFQATT and CDR2 SNEGSKA (reference sequence). Trimming removed 6 bases from V and 3 bases from J, with 9 bases in between. The CDR3 is 12 amino acids. The chain's CDR3 is CSARTSGNTIYF. The CDR3 DNA reads TGCAGTGCCCGGACAAGTGGAAACACCATATATTTT.

This clonotype was counted between two and nine times. The chain has TRBV12-3 or TRBV12-4 and TRBJ2-1, with 7 bases that match TRBD2. This CDR3 region has 15 residues. The J segment lost 1 base and the V segment lost 6 bases, leaving 6 bases of the junction unmatched. The CDR3 bases are TGTGCCAGCAGCAGGGAGGGAAGGTCCTACAATGAGCAGTTCTTC. Amino acid sequence: CASSREGRSYNEQFF.

This clonotype was recorded many times. This chain connects TRBV5-5 to TRBJ2-1, with D perhaps TRBD1 or TRBD2 (6 bases each). Germline V gene data show CDR1 as SGHKS and CDR2 as YYEKEE (reference sequence). Trimming left V 0 bases short and J 5 bases short, with 12 bases between. The CDR3 is 15 residues long. CDR3 bases: TGTGCCAGCAGCTTGGATCCCGGGGGCCACAATGAGCAGTTCTTC. Residues: CASSLDPGGHNEQFF.

This clonotype was detected a few times. The rearrangement links TRBV12-3 or TRBV12-4 to TRBJ2-1, with D maybe TRBD2 (7 bases). The ends were cut back, 6 bases at V and 5 bases at J, with 17 bases in the middle. The CDR3 has 15 residues. The CDR3 sequence: CASSPGGAGDNEQFF. Here the CDR3 DNA reads TGTGCCAGCAGCCCGGGGGGTGCAGGGGACAATGAGCAGTTCTTC.

This rearrangement joins TRBV5-1 to TRBJ2-7, with 7 bases matching TRBD2. Germline CDR1 is SGHRS and CDR2 is YFSETQ. This CDR3 has 14 residues. The V segment lost 3 bases and the J segment 6 bases; nucleotides outside the gene matches: 9. The CDR3 is CASSSTGTNGEQYF. The DNA of the CDR3 is TGCGCCAGCAGCTCCACCGGGACTAACGGCGAGCAGTACTTC.

The gene calls are TRBV7-9 and TRBJ1-6; no clear D. V was pared by 1 base and J by 9 bases, with 10 bases between. The CDR3 has 14 amino acids. Germline lookup yields CDR1 SEHNR and CDR2 FQNEAQ (reference sequence). The CDR3 nucleotides are TGTGCCAGCAGCTTAGACTGGACGGGTTCACCCCTCCACTTT. Encoded protein: CASSLDWTGSPLHF. Together with reference TRBV7-9 and TRBJ1-6, the CDR3 gives the full variable domain: DTGVSQNPRHKITKRGQNVTFRCDPISEHNRLYWYRQTLGQGPEFLTYFQNEAQLEKSRLLSDRFSAERPKGSFSTLEIQRTEQGDSAMYLCASSLDWTGSPLHFGNGTRLTVT.

This clonotype has only a few counts. The chain links TRBV5-6 to TRBJ2-3; no clear D. The CDR3 has 14 amino acids. V dropped 0 bases and J dropped 2 bases, with 7 bases sitting between them. Per germline, CDR1 SGHDT and CDR2 YYEEEE. CDR3 amino acids: CASSLVQPTDTQYF. The CDR3 region has the DNA TGTGCCAGCAGCTTGGTTCAGCCCACAGATACGCAGTATTTT. Combining the CDR3 with reference TRBV5-6 and TRBJ2-3 gives the whole variable domain DAGVTQSPTHLIKTRGQQVTLRCSPKSGHDTVSWYQQALGQGPQFIFQYYEEEERQRGNFPDRFSGHQFPNYSSELNVNALLLGDSALYLCASSLVQPTDTQYFGPGTRLTVL.

This clonotype appeared many times. The chain links TRBV25-1 to TRBJ2-2; D not certain. The V end lost 1 base, the J end lost 0 bases, and 3 bases lay between the germline ends. The CDR3 loop spans 14 amino acids. Per germline, CDR1 MGHDK and CDR2 SYGVNS. CDR3 DNA: TGTGCCAGCAGTGAATTGTCGAACACCGGGGAGCTGTTTTTT. Residues: CASSELSNTGELFF.

This clonotype was observed at least ten times. V is TRBV15 and J is TRBJ1-6, with D tentatively TRBD1 (6 bases). The CDR3 is made up of 12 amino acids. V was cut by 4 bases and J by 9 bases, with 7 bases left in between. In germline, CDR1 is LNHNV, CDR2 YYDKDF (reference sequence). The CDR3 nucleotides are TGTGCCACCAGCAAACAGGGTTCACCCCTCCACTTT. Translation gives CATSKQGSPLHF.

There are many counts of this clonotype. This chain connects TRBV28 to TRBJ1-1, with D possibly matching TRBD1 (6 bases). The ends were cut back, 6 bases at V and 3 bases at J, with 17 bases in the middle. The CDR3 is made up of 15 amino acids. Germline lookup yields CDR1 MDHEN and CDR2 SYDVKM. The CDR3 sequence: CASSLRPRGHTEAFF. In nucleotides, the CDR3 is TGTGCCAGCAGCCTAAGACCCCGGGGGCACACTGAAGCTTTCTTT.

This clonotype was detected many times. The chain links TRBV9 to TRBJ2-7; 11 positions agree with TRBD1. V was pared by 3 bases and J by 5 bases, with 7 bases of the junction left unmatched. Germline CDR1 is SGDLS and CDR2 is YYNGEE. This CDR3 contains 15 residues. Here the CDR3 reads CASSAPGTGGDEQYF. The DNA for the CDR3 is TGTGCCAGCAGCGCACCCGGGACAGGGGGTGACGAGCAGTACTTC.

This chain connects TRBV20-1 to TRBJ2-3; either TRBD1 or TRBD2 may fit D (6 bases each). This CDR3 has 15 amino acids. Trimming took off 5 bases at V and 2 bases at J, with 17 bases between the two ends. Germline V gene data show CDR1 as DFQATT and CDR2 as SNEGSKA (reference sequence). CDR3 DNA: TGCAGTGCTCGGTCTGGAGGGACACCCACAGATACGCAGTATTTT. As protein: CSARSGGTPTDTQYF.

In its sample, this clonotype was seen many times. The gene calls are TRBV7-8 and TRBJ2-5; TRBD2 agrees at 7 bases. Germline values: CDR1 SGHVS, CDR2 FQNEAQ. With V trimmed by 4 bases and J by 2 bases, 4 bases remained unmatched. The CDR3 consists of 14 residues. CDR3 loop: CASSWRELQETQYF. In nucleotides, the CDR3 is TGTGCCAGCAGCTGGCGGGAGTTACAAGAGACCCAGTACTTC.

Only a few counts were recorded for this clonotype. The genes are TRBV7-2 and TRBJ2-3; 7 bases are a match to TRBD2. The CDR3 is made up of 16 amino acids. Germline V gives CDR1 SGHTA, CDR2 FQGNSA. Germline trimming cut 6 bases from V and 5 bases from J; bases unmatched to any gene: 14. The CDR3 reads CASRSSGPIAVDTQYF. The CDR3 coding sequence is TGTGCCAGCAGAAGTAGCGGGCCGATAGCCGTAGATACGCAGTATTTT. The full variable domain, its missing parts supplied by reference TRBV7-2 and TRBJ2-3, is GAGVSQSPSNKVTEKGKDVELRCDPISGHTALYWYRQSLGQGLEFLIYFQGNSAPDKSGLPSDRFSAERTGGSVSTLTIQRTQQEDSAVYLCASRSSGPIAVDTQYFGPGTRLTVL.

The chain carries TRBV2 and TRBJ2-1, with D unclear. CDR3 size: 12 residues. Germline V lookup: CDR1 SNHLY, CDR2 FYNNEI. The V and J ends lost 6 bases and 6 bases respectively, with 9 bases between them. The DNA of the CDR3 is TGTGCCAGCAGAGAGTCGGTCAATGAGCAGTTCTTC. It codes for CASRESVNEQFF.

The V gene is TRBV9, the J gene TRBJ2-1, with D uncertain. The CDR3 is made up of 18 amino acids. The germline V gene encodes CDR1 SGDLS and CDR2 YYNGEE. Trimming cost V 3 bases and J 8 bases, with 27 bases left between them. The CDR3 region is CASSAAVTRAIGLDEQFF. In DNA, the CDR3 is TGTGCCAGCAGCGCTGCGGTGACCCGGGCCATAGGTCTGGATGAGCAGTTCTTC.

There are a few counts of this clonotype. The chain couples TRBV12-3 or TRBV12-4 to TRBJ2-1; 9 nucleotides align to TRBD2. CDR3 size: 14 residues. J lost 7 bases, V lost 6 bases, and 7 bases had no gene match. CDR3 region: CASSGERGVNEQFF. The CDR3 nucleotides are TGTGCCAGCAGCGGTGAGCGGGGGGTAAATGAGCAGTTCTTC.